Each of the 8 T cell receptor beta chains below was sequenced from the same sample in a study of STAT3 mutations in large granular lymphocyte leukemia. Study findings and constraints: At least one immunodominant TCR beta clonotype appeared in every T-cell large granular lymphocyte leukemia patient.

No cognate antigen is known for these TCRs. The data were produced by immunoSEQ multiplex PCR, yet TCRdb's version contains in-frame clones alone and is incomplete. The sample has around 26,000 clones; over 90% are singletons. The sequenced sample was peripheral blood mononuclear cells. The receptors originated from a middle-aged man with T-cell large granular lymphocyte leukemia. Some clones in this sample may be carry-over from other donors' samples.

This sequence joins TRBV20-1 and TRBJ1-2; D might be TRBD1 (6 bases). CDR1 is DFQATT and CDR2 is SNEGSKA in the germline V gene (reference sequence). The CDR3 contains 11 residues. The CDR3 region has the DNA TGCAGCACGGACAGTCCTCGGGGCTACACCTTC. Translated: CSTDSPRGYTF.

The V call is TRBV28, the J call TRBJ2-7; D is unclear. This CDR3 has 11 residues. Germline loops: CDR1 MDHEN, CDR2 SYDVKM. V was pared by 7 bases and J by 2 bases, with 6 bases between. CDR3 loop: CASTFAYEQYF. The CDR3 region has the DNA TGTGCCAGCACCTTTGCCTACGAGCAGTACTTC.

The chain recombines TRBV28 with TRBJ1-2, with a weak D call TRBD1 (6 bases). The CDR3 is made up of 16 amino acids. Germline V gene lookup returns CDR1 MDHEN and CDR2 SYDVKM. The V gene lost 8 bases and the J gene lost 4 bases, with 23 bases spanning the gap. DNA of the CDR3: TGTGCCAGCGAATACCCACAGGGAGGCGTAGGCTATGGCTACACCTTC. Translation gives CASEYPQGGVGYGYTF.

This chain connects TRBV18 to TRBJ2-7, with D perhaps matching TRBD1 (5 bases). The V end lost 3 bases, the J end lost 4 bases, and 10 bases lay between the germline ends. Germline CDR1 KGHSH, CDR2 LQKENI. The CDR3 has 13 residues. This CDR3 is CASSPQGLYEQYF. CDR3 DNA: TGTGCCAGCTCACCTCAGGGTTTGTACGAGCAGTACTTC.

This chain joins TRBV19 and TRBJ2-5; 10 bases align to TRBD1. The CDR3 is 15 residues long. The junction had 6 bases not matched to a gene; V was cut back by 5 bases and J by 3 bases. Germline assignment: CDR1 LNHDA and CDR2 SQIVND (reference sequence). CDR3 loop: CASSGLTGGEETQYF. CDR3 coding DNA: TGTGCCAGTAGTGGATTGACAGGGGGCGAAGAGACCCAGTACTTC. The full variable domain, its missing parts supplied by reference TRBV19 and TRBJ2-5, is DGGITQSPKYLFRKEGQNVTLSCEQNLNHDAMYWYRQDPGQGLRLIYYSQIVNDFQKGDIAEGYSVSREKKESFPLTVTSAQKNPTAFYLCASSGLTGGEETQYFGPGTRLLVL.

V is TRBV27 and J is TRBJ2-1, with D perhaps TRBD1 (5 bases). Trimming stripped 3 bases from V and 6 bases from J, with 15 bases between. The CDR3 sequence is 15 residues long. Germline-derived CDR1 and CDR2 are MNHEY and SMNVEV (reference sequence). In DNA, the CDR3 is TGTGCCAGCAGTTTCCTTGAAGGGGTGGGCAATGAGCAGTTCTTC. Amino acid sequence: CASSFLEGVGNEQFF.

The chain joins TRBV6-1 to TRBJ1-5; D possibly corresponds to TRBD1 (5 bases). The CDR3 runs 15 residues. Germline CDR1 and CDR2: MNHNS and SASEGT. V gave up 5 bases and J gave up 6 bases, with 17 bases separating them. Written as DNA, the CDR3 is TGTGCCAGCAGTCCTCTGGGGGGTGCGGGTCAGCCCCAGCATTTT. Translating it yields CASSPLGGAGQPQHF.

The CDR3 coding sequence is TGTGCCAGCAGCCAAGGGGTTCAGCCCCAGCATTTT. It specifies CASSQGVQPQHF. V usage is TRBV5-6 and J usage is TRBJ1-5; D possibly corresponds to TRBD1 (5 bases). This CDR3 has 12 residues. Per the germline V gene, CDR1 is SGHDT and CDR2 is YYEEEE. Trimming pared 4 bases from V and 6 bases from J, leaving 8 bases between.